Below, 29 T cell receptor beta chains from the same sample are listed, as sequenced in a study of CD8 T cells in Susac syndrome. RNA totalling roughly 0.45 to 1 ug underwent reverse transcription with random hexamers. TCRdb re-called the immunoSEQ multiplex PCR reads with MiXCR, one entry per CDR3 protein. The repertoire holds 180,000 or so distinct CDR3 sequences, with roughly 94% as singletons. The material sequenced was CD4+ T cells from PBMCs. Every receptor here comes from a human donor with Susac syndrome.

The genes are TRBV29-1 and TRBJ1-1; perhaps TRBD1 as D (6 bases). Trimming removed 4 bases from V and 4 bases from J, with 16 bases in between. Germline assignment: CDR1 SQVTM and CDR2 ANQGSEA. The CDR3 length is 14 residues. CDR3 sequence: CSVVVGSGATEAFF. CDR3 DNA sequence: TGCAGCGTTGTTGTGGGATCGGGGGCCACTGAAGCTTTCTTT.

This rearrangement joins TRBV24-1 to TRBJ2-5, with 8 bases that match TRBD2. V dropped 4 bases and J dropped 4; count of bases not matched to a gene: 7. Per germline, CDR1 KGHDR and CDR2 SFDVKD. The CDR3 consists of 15 residues. The CDR3 nucleotides are TGTGCCACCAGTGAATCGATAGCGGGATTAGAGACCCAGTACTTC. It translates to CATSESIAGLETQYF.

The V call is TRBV11-2, the J call TRBJ2-7; D gene unclear. The CDR3 is made up of 15 amino acids. Per germline, CDR1 SGHAT and CDR2 FQNNGV. The V end was cut by 1 base, the J end by 0 bases, with 10 bases between. The CDR3 sequence: CASSLVGRTSYEQYF. DNA of the CDR3: TGTGCCAGCAGCTTAGTGGGCAGAACCTCCTACGAGCAGTACTTC.

This clonotype was seen just once. CDR3: CASSEGSHSPLHF. CDR3 coding DNA: TGTGCCAGCAGTGAAGGAAGTCATTCACCCCTCCACTTT. The chain uses TRBV2 and TRBJ1-6; D gene ambiguous. The CDR3 has 13 residues. Germline values: CDR1 SNHLY, CDR2 FYNNEI. V was clipped by 1 base and J by 8 bases, with 6 bases between them.

The genes are TRBV4-3 and TRBJ2-3; TRBD1 matches 10 bases. In germline, CDR1 is LGHNA, CDR2 YSLEER. The CDR3 covers 16 residues. Trimming removed 4 bases from V and 3 bases from J; junction bases left unmatched: 7. DNA of the CDR3: TGCGCCAGCAGCCGGACGAGGGACAGGGGTACAGATACGCAGTATTTT. This codes for CASSRTRDRGTDTQYF.

The rearrangement uses TRBV29-1 and TRBJ2-5; D might be TRBD1 (6 bases). The CDR3 sequence is 14 residues long. Germline V CDR1 and CDR2: SQVTM, ANQGSEA. V lost 4 bases and J lost 3, with 15 bases in between. CDR3 amino acids: CSVGGGQTKETQYF. The CDR3 nucleotides read TGCAGCGTTGGTGGAGGACAGACAAAAGAGACCCAGTACTTC.

The CDR3 bases are TGTGCCAGTACCGCGACAGGTACTTTAAATGAGCAGTTCTTC. This gives the protein CASTATGTLNEQFF. This chain links TRBV19 with TRBJ2-1; a weak D match, TRBD1 (6 bases). Germline assignment: CDR1 LNHDA and CDR2 SQIVND (reference sequence). The CDR3 is made up of 14 amino acids. Trimming shortened V by 7 bases and J by 7 bases, and 17 bases separated the two germline ends.

The V and J genes are TRBV20-1 and TRBJ1-1, with D hard to call. Between the trimmed V and J ends, which lost 0 bases and 8 bases, there was a span of 10 bases. Germline assignment: CDR1 DFQATT and CDR2 SNEGSKA (reference sequence). The CDR3 contains 12 residues. CDR3 DNA sequence: TGCAGTGCTAGAGATGGGCGGAAGGAAGCTTTCTTT. It specifies CSARDGRKEAFF.

J is TRBJ2-5 and V is TRBV30; D remains ambiguous. Germline assignment: CDR1 GTSNPN and CDR2 SVGIG (reference sequence). Trimming pared 5 bases from V and 0 bases from J, leaving 16 bases between. This CDR3 has 15 amino acids. The CDR3 region has the DNA TGTGCCTGGGCCTCGGACGTCCTTTACCAAGAGACCCAGTACTTC. Its protein product is CAWASDVLYQETQYF.

The chain joins TRBV30 to TRBJ2-3, with 7 bases aligning to TRBD1. Losses at the gene ends were 2 bases for V and 3 bases for J; bases not matched to a gene: 14. The length of the CDR3 is 17 residues. Germline CDR1 is GTSNPN and CDR2 is SVGIG (reference sequence). The CDR3 DNA is TGTGCCTGGAGTTTAGGGGGCCGGACAGGTCCAACAGATACGCAGTATTTT. Encoded protein: CAWSLGGRTGPTDTQYF.

The gene calls are TRBV4-1 and TRBJ1-4; D not certain. Germline V lookup: CDR1 MGHRA, CDR2 YSYEKL. This CDR3 comprises 16 residues. V lost 3 bases and J 10 bases, leaving 21 bases between the germline ends. The CDR3 spells CASSHYWKDGRGKLFF. Written as DNA, the CDR3 is TGCGCCAGCAGCCACTACTGGAAGGACGGACGAGGAAAACTGTTTTTT.

The chain has TRBV13 and TRBJ2-3; D may be TRBD1 (5 bases). The germline V gene has CDR1 PRHDT and CDR2 FYEKMQ (reference sequence). The CDR3 totals 14 residues. The V gene lost 5 bases and the J gene lost 5 bases, with 14 bases spanning the gap. The CDR3 DNA follows: TGTGCCAGCAGCCCGCTGGGGCGCCGAGATACGCAGTATTTT. Translated: CASSPLGRRDTQYF.

The V and J genes are TRBV30 and TRBJ2-7; 9 nucleotides agree with TRBD2. This CDR3 spans 15 amino acids. Unmatched junction bases numbered 10, after V lost 3 bases and J lost 4 bases. Germline values: CDR1 GTSNPN, CDR2 SVGIG (reference sequence). The CDR3 region has the DNA TGTGCCTGGAGCCGCAGCGGGGGGCTTCTTTACGAGCAGTACTTC. Amino acids: CAWSRSGGLLYEQYF.

The V call is TRBV5-4, the J call TRBJ1-5; D is undetermined. CDR3 length equals 15 residues. Trimming stripped 0 bases from V and 0 bases from J, with 7 bases between. Per germline, CDR1 SGHNT and CDR2 YYREEE (reference sequence). As DNA, the CDR3 is TGTGCCAGCAGCTTGGAGACGTATAGCAATCAGCCCCAGCATTTT. This encodes CASSLETYSNQPQHF.

The table lists this clonotype with a few counts. The chain uses TRBV5-1 and TRBJ2-7, with D uncertain. Trimming left V 4 bases short and J 6 bases short, with 11 bases between. Germline V gene sequence: CDR1 SGHRS, CDR2 YFSETQ. The CDR3 sequence is 12 residues long. Here the CDR3 DNA reads TGCGCCAGCAGCAATCCAGGTTTCGAGCAGTACTTC. It yields the protein CASSNPGFEQYF.

The chain uses TRBV2 and TRBJ2-1, with D tentatively TRBD1 or TRBD2 (6 bases each). The CDR3 contains 17 residues. Deletions cut 3 bases from V and 4 bases from J, with 19 bases between. Per germline, CDR1 SNHLY and CDR2 FYNNEI. CDR3 loop: CASSDELWRGAYNEQFF. As DNA, the CDR3 is TGTGCCAGCAGTGACGAGCTTTGGAGGGGGGCGTACAATGAGCAGTTCTTC.

The chain has TRBV7-9 and TRBJ2-5; TRBD2 might be the D (6 bases). Trimming cost V 5 bases and J 3 bases, with 13 bases left between them. The CDR3 loop spans 14 amino acids. From germline, CDR1 is SEHNR and CDR2 FQNEAQ (reference sequence). Here the CDR3 DNA reads TGTGCCAGCAGCCCGCCCCGCGGGGAAGAGACCCAGTACTTC. Residues: CASSPPRGEETQYF.

V is TRBV11-3 and J is TRBJ2-1; unclear D gene. The germline V and J ends were trimmed by 0 bases and 5 bases, with 8 bases remaining between them. The V gene's germline CDR1 is SGHNT and CDR2 YENEEA. The CDR3 runs to 14 residues. The CDR3 nucleotides are TGTGCCAGCAGCTTAGAGCCTGGCCACAATGAGCAGTTCTTC. Its protein product is CASSLEPGHNEQFF.

This chain connects TRBV12-3 or TRBV12-4 to TRBJ1-2, with 7 bases identical to TRBD1. The CDR3 is 15 amino acids. With 5 bases clipped from V and 5 bases from J, the junction kept 11 bases outside the gene matches. The CDR3 is CASSPRGTVGYGYTF. The CDR3 DNA follows: TGTGCCAGCAGTCCGCGTGGGACAGTAGGTTATGGCTACACCTTC.

The chain combines TRBV20-1 with TRBJ1-2; D is unresolved. Germline V gene sequence: CDR1 DFQATT, CDR2 SNEGSKA (reference sequence). V gave up 3 bases and J gave up 10 bases, with 12 bases separating them. CDR3 length equals 11 residues. The DNA of the CDR3 is TGCAGTGCTAGTCGGGCGTCTACCTACACCTTC. Protein product: CSASRASTYTF.

This sequence joins TRBV2 and TRBJ1-1, with 9 nucleotides matching TRBD1. V was clipped by 6 bases and J by 2 bases; unmatched bases: 10. CDR1 and CDR2 from the germline V gene are SNHLY and FYNNEI. This CDR3 region has 16 residues. CDR3 coding DNA: TGTGCCAGCAGCGATGGGACAGGGATTATTAACACTGAAGCTTTCTTT. Its translation: CASSDGTGIINTEAFF.

This sequence joins TRBV3-1 and TRBJ2-7; no firm D call. The germline CDR1 and CDR2 sequences are LGHDT and YNNKEL (reference sequence). Trimming took off 4 bases at V and 0 bases at J, with 10 bases between the two ends. CDR3 length: 14 residues. The CDR3 nucleotides are TGTGCCAGCAGCCGTTGGACCGGCTCCTACGAGCAGTACTTC. It encodes CASSRWTGSYEQYF.

Only one count was recorded for this clonotype. The gene calls are TRBV28 and TRBJ1-1; maybe TRBD1 (5 bases). This CDR3 is 15 amino acids long. Germline CDR1 reads MDHEN; CDR2 reads SYDVKM. Trimming left V 6 bases short and J 2 bases short, with 16 bases between. The CDR3 loop is CASRDLDGTNTEAFF. The DNA of the CDR3 is TGTGCCAGCAGGGACCTGGACGGGACCAACACTGAAGCTTTCTTT.

This chain joins TRBV19 and TRBJ2-1, with 7 bases lining up with TRBD1. With 11 bases clipped from V and 5 bases from J, the junction kept 9 bases outside the gene matches. CDR3 size: 13 residues. The germline CDR1 and CDR2 sequences are LNHDA and SQIVND (reference sequence). The CDR3 DNA reads TGTGCCGCTCAGACAGGGAATCACAATGAGCAGTTCTTC. Amino acids: CAAQTGNHNEQFF.

The gene calls are TRBV5-1 and TRBJ2-3, with D tentatively TRBD2 (6 bases). V was trimmed by 3 bases and J by 0 bases, leaving 14 bases between them. Germline V gene sequence: CDR1 SGHRS, CDR2 YFSETQ. The length of the CDR3 is 16 residues. This CDR3 reads CASSWRLAESTDTQYF. The CDR3 coding sequence is TGCGCCAGCAGCTGGAGGTTAGCGGAAAGCACAGATACGCAGTATTTT.

The J gene is TRBJ2-7, the V gene TRBV12-3 or TRBV12-4; 9 nucleotides line up with TRBD1. V gave up 5 bases and J gave up 6 bases; unmatched junction bases: 5. This CDR3 is built from 13 residues. The chain's CDR3 is CASSRGQGFEQYF. The DNA of the CDR3 is TGTGCCAGCAGTAGGGGACAGGGTTTCGAGCAGTACTTC.

This chain joins TRBV12-3 or TRBV12-4 and TRBJ1-4; the D gene is possibly TRBD1 (5 bases). V was cut by 5 bases and J by 15 bases, with 16 bases left in between. The CDR3 covers 12 residues. The chain's CDR3 is CASSVSGTDLFF. CDR3 coding DNA: TGTGCCAGCAGTGTGTCCGGGACGGACTTGTTTTTT.

This chain joins TRBV2 and TRBJ1-1; D not certain. Trimming stripped 4 bases from V and 5 bases from J, with 14 bases between. The CDR3 is made up of 14 amino acids. CDR1 is SNHLY and CDR2 is FYNNEI in the germline V gene. CDR3 residues: CASSALGTGTEAFF. The CDR3 DNA follows: TGTGCCAGCAGTGCTCTGGGCACTGGGACTGAAGCTTTCTTT.

This chain uses TRBV25-1 with TRBJ1-1; TRBD1 matches at 7 bases. The germline CDR1 and CDR2 sequences are MGHDK and SYGVNS. V shed 4 bases and J 4 bases; nucleotides not matched to a gene: 6. The CDR3 totals 14 residues. CDR3 in DNA: TGTGCCAGCAGTGCCGTCGACAGGGCCACTGAAGCTTTCTTT. Its translation is CASSAVDRATEAFF.